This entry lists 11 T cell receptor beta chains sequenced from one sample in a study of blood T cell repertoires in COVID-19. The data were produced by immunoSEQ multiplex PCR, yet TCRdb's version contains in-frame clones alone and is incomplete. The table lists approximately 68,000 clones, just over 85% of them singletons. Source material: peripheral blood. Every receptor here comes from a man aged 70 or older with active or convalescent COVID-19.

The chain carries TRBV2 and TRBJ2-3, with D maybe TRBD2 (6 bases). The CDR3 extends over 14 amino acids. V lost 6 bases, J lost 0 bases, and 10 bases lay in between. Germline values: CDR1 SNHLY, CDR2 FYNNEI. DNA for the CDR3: TGTGCCAGCAGGGTAAGCGGGAGCACAGATACGCAGTATTTT. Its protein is CASRVSGSTDTQYF.

This chain's CDR3 is CASSERTSGSAGELFF. CDR3 in DNA: TGTGCCAGCAGTGAGCGGACTAGCGGGAGCGCCGGGGAGCTGTTTTTT. J is TRBJ2-2 and V is TRBV6-1; 13 nucleotides align to TRBD2. Germline-derived CDR1 and CDR2 are MNHNS and SASEGT. The CDR3 has 16 amino acids. The V and J ends lost 3 bases and 6 bases, in that order; junction bases with no gene match: 4.

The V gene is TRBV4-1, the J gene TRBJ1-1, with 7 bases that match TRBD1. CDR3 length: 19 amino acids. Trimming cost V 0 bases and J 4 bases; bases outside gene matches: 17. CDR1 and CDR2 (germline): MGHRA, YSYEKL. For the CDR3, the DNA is TGCGCCAGCAGCCAAGACGGTCTGTCGAAGGGGGCGCGGACCACTGAAGCTTTCTTT. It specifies CASSQDGLSKGARTTEAFF.

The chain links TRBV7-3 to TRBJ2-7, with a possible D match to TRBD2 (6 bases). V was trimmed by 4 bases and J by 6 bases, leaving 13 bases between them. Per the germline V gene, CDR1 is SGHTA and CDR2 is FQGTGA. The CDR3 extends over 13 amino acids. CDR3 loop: CASSYDQGGEQYF. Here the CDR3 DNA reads TGTGCCAGCAGCTACGACCAGGGAGGCGAGCAGTACTTC.

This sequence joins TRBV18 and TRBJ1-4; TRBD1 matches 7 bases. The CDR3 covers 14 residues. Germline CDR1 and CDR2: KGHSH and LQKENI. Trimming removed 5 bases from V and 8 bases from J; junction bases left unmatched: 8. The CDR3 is CASSSRQGQEKLFF. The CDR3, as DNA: TGTGCCAGCTCATCCCGACAGGGTCAGGAAAAACTGTTTTTT.

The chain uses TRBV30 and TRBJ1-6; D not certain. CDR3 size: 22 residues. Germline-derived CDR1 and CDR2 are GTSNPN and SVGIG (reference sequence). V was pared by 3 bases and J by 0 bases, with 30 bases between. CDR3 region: CAWSLHLLRGGRAGSYNSPLHF. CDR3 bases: TGTGCCTGGAGCCTTCACCTTCTTCGGGGTGGTCGGGCAGGCTCCTATAATTCACCCCTCCACTTT.

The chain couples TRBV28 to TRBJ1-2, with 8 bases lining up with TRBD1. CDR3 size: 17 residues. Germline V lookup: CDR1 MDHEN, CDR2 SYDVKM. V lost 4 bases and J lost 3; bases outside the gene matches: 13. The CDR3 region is CASSSGTGNPSYYGYTF. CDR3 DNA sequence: TGTGCCAGCAGTTCGGGGACAGGCAACCCCTCCTACTATGGCTACACCTTC.

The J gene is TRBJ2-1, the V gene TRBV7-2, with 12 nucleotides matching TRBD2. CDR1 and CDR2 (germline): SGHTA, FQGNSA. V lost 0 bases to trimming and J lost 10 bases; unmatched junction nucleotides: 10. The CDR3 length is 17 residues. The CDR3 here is CASSLAVAASGRGEQFF. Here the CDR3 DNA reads TGTGCCAGCAGCTTAGCGGTTGCGGCTAGCGGGAGGGGGGAGCAGTTCTTC.

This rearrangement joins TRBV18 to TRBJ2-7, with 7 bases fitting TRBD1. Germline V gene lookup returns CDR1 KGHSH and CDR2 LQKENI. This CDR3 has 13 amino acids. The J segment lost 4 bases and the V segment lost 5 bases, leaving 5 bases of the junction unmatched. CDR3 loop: CASSTGQKYEQYF. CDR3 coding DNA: TGTGCCAGCTCAACGGGACAGAAGTACGAGCAGTACTTC.

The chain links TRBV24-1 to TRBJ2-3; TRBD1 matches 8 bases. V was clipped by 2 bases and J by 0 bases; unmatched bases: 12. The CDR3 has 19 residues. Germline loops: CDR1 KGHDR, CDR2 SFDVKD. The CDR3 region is CATSDWTGSSLWSTDTQYF. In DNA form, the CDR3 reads TGTGCCACCAGTGATTGGACAGGGTCTAGCCTGTGGAGCACAGATACGCAGTATTTT.

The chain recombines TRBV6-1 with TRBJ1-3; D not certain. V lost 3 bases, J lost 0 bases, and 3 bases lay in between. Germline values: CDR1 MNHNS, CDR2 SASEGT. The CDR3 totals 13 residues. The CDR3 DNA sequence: TGTGCCAGCAGTGACAACTCTGGAAACACCATATATTTT. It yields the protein CASSDNSGNTIYF.